These 23 T cell receptor beta chains came from one sample sequenced in a study of neurological immune-mediated disorders. Each CDR3 protein is one row after TCRdb ran MiXCR on the 5' RACE reads. The table lists around 94,000 distinct CDR3 sequences, 3.5% to 4% of them singletons. The specimen was PBMCs. The receptor source for this set is a woman in her late teens or twenties with multiple sclerosis.

This clonotype came up many times. V usage is TRBV5-1 and J usage is TRBJ2-1; TRBD1 might be the D (6 bases). Germline CDR1 and CDR2: SGHRS and YFSETQ. The CDR3 is 16 amino acids. The ends were cut back, 4 bases at V and 0 bases at J, with 14 bases in the middle. CDR3 DNA: TGCGCCAGCAGCCCGGGTACAGGGAGCTCCTACAATGAGCAGTTCTTC. Translating gives CASSPGTGSSYNEQFF.

This clonotype has ten or more counts. The chain recombines TRBV5-1 with TRBJ2-3; 7 bases fit TRBD2. Losses at the gene ends were 3 bases for V and 2 bases for J; bases not matched to a gene: 9. Per germline, CDR1 SGHRS and CDR2 YFSETQ. CDR3 length equals 16 residues. The CDR3: CASSSTGGWTTDTQYF. The CDR3 nucleotides read TGCGCCAGCAGCTCGACGGGGGGTTGGACCACAGATACGCAGTATTTT. Looking up the rest from reference TRBV5-1 and TRBJ2-3 gives the full variable domain: KAGVTQTPRYLIKTRGQQVTLSCSPISGHRSVSWYQQTPGQGLQFLFEYFSETQRNKGNFPGRFSGRQFSNSRSEMNVSTLELGDSALYLCASSSTGGWTTDTQYFGPGTRLTVL.

The table lists this clonotype with many counts. V is TRBV7-2 and J is TRBJ1-1, with D perhaps matching TRBD1 (6 bases). V gave up 1 base and J gave up 5 bases, with 14 bases separating them. The length of the CDR3 is 15 residues. Germline V gene data show CDR1 as SGHTA and CDR2 as FQGNSA. CDR3 coding DNA: TGTGCCAGCAGCTTAGTGGCAGGGGAAGTAACTGAAGCTTTCTTT. Translating it yields CASSLVAGEVTEAFF. Variable domain in full (rest from reference TRBV7-2 and TRBJ1-1): GAGVSQSPSNKVTEKGKDVELRCDPISGHTALYWYRQSLGQGLEFLIYFQGNSAPDKSGLPSDRFSAERTGGSVSTLTIQRTQQEDSAVYLCASSLVAGEVTEAFFGQGTRLTVV.

This clonotype was seen repeatedly, ten times or more. The chain links TRBV20-1 to TRBJ2-1; D not certain. CDR1 and CDR2 (germline): DFQATT, SNEGSKA (reference sequence). V gave up 3 bases and J gave up 3 bases, with 6 bases separating them. The CDR3 is 12 amino acids. Here the CDR3 DNA reads TGCAGTGCTAGTGTGGGCTACAATGAGCAGTTCTTC. As protein: CSASVGYNEQFF.

This clonotype has ten or more counts. The chain recombines TRBV4-1 with TRBJ2-7; D might be TRBD1 or TRBD2, each matching 5 bases. CDR3 length: 16 amino acids. Trimming took off 1 base at V and 2 bases at J, with 15 bases between the two ends. Germline loops: CDR1 MGHRA, CDR2 YSYEKL. CDR3: CASSQGWGRETYEQYF. The DNA for the CDR3 is TGCGCCAGCAGCCAAGGATGGGGCAGGGAGACCTACGAGCAGTACTTC.

This clonotype came up a few times. Possible read error: a much larger clone is one base away. J is TRBJ2-7 and V is TRBV12-3 or TRBV12-4, with D possibly matching TRBD2 (6 bases). Trimming stripped 5 bases from V and 3 bases from J, with 14 bases between. This CDR3 spans 14 amino acids. In DNA form, the CDR3 reads TGTGCCAGCAGTCATTGGGACTTCTTCTACGAGCAGTACTTC. This gives the protein CASSHWDFFYEQYF.

There are many counts of this clonotype. The rearrangement links TRBV12-3 or TRBV12-4 to TRBJ2-7, with TRBD2 as a possible D gene (6 bases). The V end lost 3 bases, the J end lost 6 bases, and 18 bases lay between the germline ends. CDR3 length: 15 amino acids. The CDR3 sequence: CASSFRPGEIGEQYF. The DNA for the CDR3 is TGTGCCAGCAGTTTTCGCCCGGGGGAGATCGGCGAGCAGTACTTC.

This clonotype was counted ten times or more. The V and J genes are TRBV29-1 and TRBJ2-5, with D unresolved. CDR3 length: 14 amino acids. CDR1 is SQVTM and CDR2 is ANQGSEA in the germline V gene. The V and J ends lost 7 bases and 5 bases respectively, with 20 bases between them. The CDR3 DNA reads as TGCAGCGGTTTGGAGCGCACCCTACGGGAGACCCAGTACTTC. This codes for CSGLERTLRETQYF.

This clonotype has at least ten counts. The chain recombines TRBV12-3 or TRBV12-4 with TRBJ2-7; no clear D gene. The CDR3 is 14 amino acids. Trimming removed 1 base at V and 4 bases at J, with 11 bases between. The DNA of the CDR3 is TGTGCCAGCAGTTTAGGGCCCCTCCGGTACGAGCAGTACTTC. It specifies CASSLGPLRYEQYF.

Many counts were recorded for this clonotype. In DNA, the CDR3 is TGCAGCGTTGAAGGGAGGTCGACTTGGGGACTGCACAATGAGCAGTTCTTC. The encoded protein is CSVEGRSTWGLHNEQFF. This chain uses TRBV29-1 with TRBJ2-1, with D possibly matching TRBD2 (6 bases). Germline V gives CDR1 SQVTM, CDR2 ANQGSEA. The CDR3 has 17 amino acids. V was clipped by 1 base and J by 5 bases, with 21 bases between them.

At least ten counts were recorded for this clonotype. CDR3 DNA sequence: TGTGCCAGCAGCCCCCGGGACAGGGGCTACGAGCAGTACTTC. Translation: CASSPRDRGYEQYF. The rearrangement links TRBV3-1 to TRBJ2-7; 10 bases fit TRBD1. CDR3 length: 14 residues. CDR1 is LGHDT, CDR2 YNNKEL, per germline (reference sequence). Trimming at V came to 4 bases and at J to 3 bases, leaving 3 bases not matched to a gene.

Note on this clonotype: A much larger clone sits a single nucleotide away, making a read error possible. The chain carries TRBV19 and TRBJ2-7, with D perhaps TRBD1 (5 bases). CDR1 and CDR2 (germline): LNHDA, SQIVND (reference sequence). Trimming stripped 5 bases from V and 0 bases from J, with 14 bases between. There are 15 residues in the CDR3. The CDR3 spells CASSPKDTDSYEQYF. CDR3 DNA sequence: TGTGCCAGTAGTCCCAAGGACACGGACTCCTACGAGCAGTACTTC. The variable domain in full, completed from reference TRBV19 and TRBJ2-7, reads DGGITQSPKYLFRKEGQNVTLSCEQNLNHDAMYWYRQDPGQGLRLIYYSQIVNDFQKGDIAEGYSVSREKKESFPLTVTSAQKNPTAFYLCASSPKDTDSYEQYFGPGTRLTVT.

Many counts were recorded for this clonotype. The chain carries TRBV9 and TRBJ1-1, with 8 bases identical to TRBD1. The germline CDR1 and CDR2 sequences are SGDLS and YYNGEE. The V gene end was trimmed by 3 bases and the J gene end by 1 base; junction bases not matched to a gene: 8. CDR3 size: 16 residues. The CDR3, as DNA: TGTGCCAGCAGCGCTGACAGGGGAAAGCAGAACACTGAAGCTTTCTTT. Encoded protein: CASSADRGKQNTEAFF. The whole variable domain, filled in from reference TRBV9 and TRBJ1-1, reads DSGVTQTPKHLITATGQRVTLRCSPRSGDLSVYWYQQSLDQGLQFLIQYYNGEERAKGNILERFSAQQFPDLHSELNLSSLELGDSALYFCASSADRGKQNTEAFFGQGTRLTVV.

This clonotype was counted at least ten times. This chain joins TRBV19 and TRBJ2-1; TRBD2 agrees at 9 bases. Looked up from germline, CDR1 is LNHDA and CDR2 is SQIVND (reference sequence). With V trimmed by 5 bases and J by 4 bases, 6 bases remained unmatched. The CDR3 has 15 amino acids. The CDR3 nucleotides read TGTGCCAGTAGTTTGACTAGCGGAGATTACAATGAGCAGTTCTTC. Its translation: CASSLTSGDYNEQFF.

This clonotype appeared a few times. The V and J genes are TRBV20-1 and TRBJ2-7, with 9 bases identical to TRBD1. The CDR3 is 14 residues long. Germline CDR1 and CDR2: DFQATT and SNEGSKA (reference sequence). Unmatched junction bases numbered 5, after V lost 3 bases and J lost 2 bases. CDR3 nucleotide sequence: TGCAGTGCTAGTCGGGGGACAGGGCCCTACGAGCAGTACTTC. Translating gives CSASRGTGPYEQYF.

This clonotype was counted many times. V is TRBV4-1 and J is TRBJ2-6, with a tentative D call TRBD2 (6 bases). Germline V gene data show CDR1 as MGHRA and CDR2 as YSYEKL. The CDR3 contains 17 residues. V was cut by 1 base and J by 2 bases, with 12 bases left in between. CDR3 coding DNA: TGCGCCAGCAGCCAAGGGGACTTGAGGCCTGGGGCCAACGTCCTGACTTTC. Its protein product is CASSQGDLRPGANVLTF.

In this sample, this clonotype turned up many times. The chain links TRBV5-1 to TRBJ2-7; 8 bases match TRBD1. The CDR3 covers 15 residues. After removal of 4 bases from V and 3 bases from J, the junction contained 9 bases not matched to a gene. Germline V gene sequence: CDR1 SGHRS, CDR2 YFSETQ. In nucleotides, the CDR3 is TGCGCCAGCAGCGCAGCCGGGACAGGATACTACGAGCAGTACTTC. Protein sequence: CASSAAGTGYYEQYF. The full variable domain, its missing parts supplied by reference TRBV5-1 and TRBJ2-7, is KAGVTQTPRYLIKTRGQQVTLSCSPISGHRSVSWYQQTPGQGLQFLFEYFSETQRNKGNFPGRFSGRQFSNSRSEMNVSTLELGDSALYLCASSAAGTGYYEQYFGPGTRLTVT.

This clonotype was seen ten or more times. The genes are TRBV12-5 and TRBJ2-1; 7 bases align to TRBD1. V lost 1 base to trimming and J lost 6 bases; unmatched junction nucleotides: 3. The germline V gene has CDR1 LGHNT and CDR2 FRNRAP. The CDR3 runs to 14 residues. This CDR3 is CASGLGQGINEQFF. In nucleotides, the CDR3 is TGTGCTAGTGGTTTGGGACAGGGTATCAATGAGCAGTTCTTC.

This clonotype was observed at least ten times. V usage is TRBV7-9 and J usage is TRBJ2-7, with no clear D. The CDR3 sequence is 13 residues long. Germline V lookup: CDR1 SEHNR, CDR2 FQNEAQ (reference sequence). Trimming cost V 6 bases and J 5 bases, with 14 bases left between them. The CDR3 DNA sequence: TGTGCCAGCAGTCACCGCGACGCGGACGAGCAGTACTTC. This sequence encodes CASSHRDADEQYF. The entire variable domain, with the rest obtained from reference TRBV7-9 and TRBJ2-7, is as follows: DTGVSQNPRHKITKRGQNVTFRCDPISEHNRLYWYRQTLGQGPEFLTYFQNEAQLEKSRLLSDRFSAERPKGSFSTLEIQRTEQGDSAMYLCASSHRDADEQYFGPGTRLTVT.

Many counts were recorded for this clonotype. The genes are TRBV20-1 and TRBJ1-2; D call uncertain. From germline, CDR1 is DFQATT and CDR2 SNEGSKA (reference sequence). V was shortened by 0 bases and J by 6 bases, with 11 bases between the two germline ends. This CDR3 has 13 residues. The CDR3 loop is CSARETESNGYTF. The CDR3 nucleotides are TGCAGTGCTAGAGAAACGGAGTCGAATGGCTACACCTTC.

In its sample, this clonotype was seen many times. This chain uses TRBV20-1 with TRBJ2-5; TRBD1 agrees at 7 bases. Trimming cost V 8 bases and J 2 bases; bases outside gene matches: 8. The CDR3 contains 13 residues. Germline-derived CDR1 and CDR2 are DFQATT and SNEGSKA (reference sequence). CDR3 region: CSTQQGPQETQYF. In DNA, the CDR3 is TGCAGTACGCAACAGGGGCCGCAAGAGACCCAGTACTTC.

This clonotype was counted at least ten times. The chain employs TRBV6-6 and TRBJ2-2, with a possible D match to TRBD2 (6 bases). Germline CDR1 reads MNHNY; CDR2 reads SVGAGI (reference sequence). The CDR3 is 14 amino acids. Trimming removed 4 bases from V and 5 bases from J, with 11 bases in between. Here the CDR3 DNA reads TGTGCCAGCAGTTTAGCCCGGGGGACCGGGGAGCTGTTTTTT. This sequence encodes CASSLARGTGELFF.

This clonotype was observed at least ten times. V gene TRBV5-1 combines with J gene TRBJ2-5, with 7 bases aligning to TRBD1. Per germline, CDR1 SGHRS and CDR2 YFSETQ. The V and J ends lost 6 bases and 4 bases, in that order; junction bases with no gene match: 3. This CDR3 contains 12 residues. The CDR3 region is CASTPGGETQYF. CDR3 DNA: TGCGCCAGCACACCAGGGGGAGAGACCCAGTACTTC.